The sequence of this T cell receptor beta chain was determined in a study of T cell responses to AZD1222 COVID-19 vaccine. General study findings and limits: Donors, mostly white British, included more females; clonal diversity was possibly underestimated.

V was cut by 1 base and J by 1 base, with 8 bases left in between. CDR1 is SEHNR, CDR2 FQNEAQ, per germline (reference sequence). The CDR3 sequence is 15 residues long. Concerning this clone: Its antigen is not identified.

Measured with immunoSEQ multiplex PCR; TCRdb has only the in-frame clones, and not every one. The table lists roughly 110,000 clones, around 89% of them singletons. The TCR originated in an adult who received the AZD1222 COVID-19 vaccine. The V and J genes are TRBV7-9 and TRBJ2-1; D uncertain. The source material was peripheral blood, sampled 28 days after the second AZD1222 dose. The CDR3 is CASSLDLRSYNEQFF. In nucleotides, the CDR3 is TGTGCCAGCAGCTTAGATCTGAGATCCTACAATGAGCAGTTCTTC.